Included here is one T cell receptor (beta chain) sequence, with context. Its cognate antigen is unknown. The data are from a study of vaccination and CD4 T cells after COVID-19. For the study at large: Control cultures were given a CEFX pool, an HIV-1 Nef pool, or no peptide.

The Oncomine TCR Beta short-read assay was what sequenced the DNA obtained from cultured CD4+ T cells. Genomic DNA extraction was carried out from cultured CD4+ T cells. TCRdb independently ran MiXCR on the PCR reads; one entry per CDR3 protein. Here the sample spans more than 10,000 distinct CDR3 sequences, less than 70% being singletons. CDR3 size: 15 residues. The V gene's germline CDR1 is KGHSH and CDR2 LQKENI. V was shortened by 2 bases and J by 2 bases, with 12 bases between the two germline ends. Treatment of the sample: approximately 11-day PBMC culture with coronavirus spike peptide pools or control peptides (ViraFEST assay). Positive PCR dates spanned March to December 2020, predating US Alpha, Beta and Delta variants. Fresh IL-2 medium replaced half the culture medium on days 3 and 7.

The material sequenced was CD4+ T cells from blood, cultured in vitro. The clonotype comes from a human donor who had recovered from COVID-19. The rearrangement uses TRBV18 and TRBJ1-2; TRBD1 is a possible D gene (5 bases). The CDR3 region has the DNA TGTGCCAGCTCACCAACGGTAGGGGCCAACTATGGCTACACCTTC. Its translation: CASSPTVGANYGYTF.